Below are 21 T cell receptor beta chains sequenced from a single sample in a study of T cells in women clearing cervical HPV infection. Data came from immunoSEQ multiplex PCR; TCRdb stores just in-frame clones and leaves some out. This specimen shows 35,000 to 50,000 clones; the ten leading clones hold about 8%. The specimen sequenced was blood buffy coat. These receptors all come from a woman between 18 and 70 years old with a cervical HPV16 infection that either progressed to CIN3+ or cleared (not recorded which).

A note on this clone: The read ends 3 residues early relative to the CDR3; the germline J gene fills the gap. The chain links TRBV5-6 to TRBJ1-6; D might be TRBD1 (5 bases). V was shortened by 4 bases and J by 3 bases, with 5 bases between the two germline ends. The CDR3 runs to 13 residues. Germline values: CDR1 SGHDT, CDR2 YYEEEE. Here the CDR3 reads CASSDSYNSPLHF. The CDR3 bases that were read are TGTGCCAGCAGCGACAGCTATAATTCACCC.

Concerning this clone: The CDR3 goes on 3 residues after the read ends, and that part is filled in from the germline J gene. V usage is TRBV4-1 and J usage is TRBJ1-4, with 8 bases lining up with TRBD1. CDR3 length: 16 amino acids. V lost 2 bases and J lost 6; bases outside the gene matches: 8. Germline lookup yields CDR1 MGHRA and CDR2 YSYEKL. Here the CDR3 reads CASSQLQGASDEKLFF. Incomplete CDR3 DNA: TGCGCCAGCAGCCAACTCCAGGGGGCTTCGGATGAAAAA.

As for this clone: The read ends 3 residues before the CDR3 terminus; that terminus is restored from the germline J gene. The genes are TRBV20-1 and TRBJ2-5; the D gene is possibly TRBD2 (6 bases). Per the germline V gene, CDR1 is DFQATT and CDR2 is SNEGSKA (reference sequence). This CDR3 is built from 15 residues. Deletions cut 0 bases from V and 1 base from J, with 12 bases between. The sequenced part of the CDR3 DNA is TGCAGTGCTAGAGACGGGACTTCCCCCCAAGAGACC. It translates to CSARDGTSPQET. Given in full, the CDR3 is CSARDGTSPQETQYF.

Concerning this clone: The CDR3 is cut off 3 residues early in the read; its end comes from the germline J gene. V gene TRBV18 combines with J gene TRBJ2-6, with TRBD2 identical over 9 bases. This CDR3 has 21 amino acids. V lost 3 bases to trimming and J lost 0 bases; unmatched junction nucleotides: 15. Germline V CDR1 and CDR2: KGHSH, LQKENI. CDR3 DNA (partial): TGTGCCAGCTCACCCAGGGATAAGACTAGCGGCCCCTTCTCTGGGGCCAACGTC. Its protein is CASSPRDKTSGPFSGANV. In full, the CDR3 is CASSPRDKTSGPFSGANVLTF.

Turning to this clone: The CDR3 is cut off 3 residues early in the read; its end comes from the germline J gene. This chain connects TRBV19 to TRBJ2-1; possible D gene TRBD1, 6 bases. This CDR3 is 18 amino acids long. The germline V gene has CDR1 LNHDA and CDR2 SQIVND (reference sequence). Trimming pared 4 bases from V and 5 bases from J, leaving 24 bases between. CDR3 sequence: CASSTSTGTVSVNNEQFF. The sequenced CDR3 bases are TGTGCCAGTAGTACCTCCACAGGGACCGTTAGCGTAAACAATGAG.

The CDR3 bases that were read are TGTGCCAGCGCTCAGACCGGGACAAAACGGGAAAAA. Translating gives CASAQTGTKREK. In full, the CDR3 reads CASAQTGTKREKLFF. The gene calls are TRBV2 and TRBJ1-4, with D maybe TRBD1 (6 bases). The CDR3 end falls 3 residues outside the read, so it is completed with the germline J gene. Trimming left V 8 bases short and J 8 bases short, with 21 bases between. This CDR3 has 15 residues. The germline gives CDR1 SNHLY, CDR2 FYNNEI. The full variable domain, completed using reference TRBV2 and TRBJ1-4, is EPEVTQTPSHQVTQMGQEVILRCVPISNHLYFYWYRQILGQKVEFLVSFYNNEISEKSEIFDDQFSVERPDGSNFTLKIRSTKLEDSAMYFCASAQTGTKREKLFFGSGTQLSVL.

Notes on this clone: The read falls 3 residues short of the CDR3 end, and the missing part is taken from the germline J gene. The gene calls are TRBV7-9 and TRBJ1-5; 8 nucleotides align to TRBD1. Germline CDR1 is SEHNR and CDR2 is FQNEAQ (reference sequence). This CDR3 spans 14 amino acids. The V gene end was trimmed by 2 bases and the J gene end by 7 bases; junction bases not matched to a gene: 4. CDR3 sequence: CASSLQGAGQPQHF. The part of the CDR3 DNA that was read is TGTGCCAGCAGCTTACAGGGGGCTGGGCAGCCC.

Notes on this clone: Coverage ceases 3 residues before the CDR3 finishes, and the germline J gene fills in the end. This rearrangement joins TRBV28 to TRBJ2-7; 10 positions agree with TRBD2. The CDR3 runs to 15 residues. J lost 3 bases, V lost 6 bases, and 8 bases had no gene match. From germline, CDR1 is MDHEN and CDR2 SYDVKM. This CDR3 is CASRLASGSLYEQYF. Incomplete CDR3 DNA: TGTGCCAGCAGGTTGGCTAGCGGGAGTCTCTACGAG. Filled out from reference TRBV28 and TRBJ2-7, the complete variable domain reads DVKVTQSSRYLVKRTGEKVFLECVQDMDHENMFWYRQDPGLGLRLIYFSYDVKMKEKGDIPEGYSVSREKKERFSLILESASTNQTSMYLCASRLASGSLYEQYFGPGTRLTVT.

With regard to this clone: The missing CDR3 end, 3 residues past where the read stops, is filled in from the germline J gene. The chain carries TRBV5-1 and TRBJ2-7; D is perhaps TRBD1 (5 bases). CDR3 size: 13 residues. V was clipped by 2 bases and J by 3 bases, with 9 bases between them. Germline V gene lookup returns CDR1 SGHRS and CDR2 YFSETQ. CDR3 DNA (partial): TGCGCCAGCAGCTTAGGACAAGACTACGAG. Amino acid sequence: CASSLGQDYE. In full, the CDR3 is CASSLGQDYEQYF.

Note on this clone: The read terminates 3 residues ahead of where the CDR3 ends, so the germline J gene completes it. The chain combines TRBV2 with TRBJ2-5, with 14 positions matching TRBD2. Germline CDR1 is SNHLY and CDR2 is FYNNEI. Trimming removed 6 bases from V and 5 bases from J; junction bases left unmatched: 5. This CDR3 region has 15 residues. The CDR3: CASSLGTSGSETQYF. Partial CDR3 DNA: TGTGCCAGCAGCTTGGGGACTAGCGGGAGTGAGACC.

Comments on this clone: The CDR3 end falls 3 residues outside the read, so it is completed with the germline J gene. The rearrangement joins TRBV10-1 to TRBJ2-5, with 8 bases matching TRBD1. The CDR3 spans 16 residues. Trimming took 4 bases from V and 5 from J; bases not matched to a gene: 12. Germline V lookup: CDR1 WNHNN, CDR2 SYGVQD (reference sequence). The CDR3 DNA, read in part, is TGCGCCAGCAGTGGGGTAGCAGGGGGCGTTTGGGAGACC. The encoded protein is CASSGVAGGVWET. In full, the CDR3 is CASSGVAGGVWETQYF.

About this clone: The read falls 3 residues short of the CDR3 end, and the missing part is taken from the germline J gene. The J gene is TRBJ1-2, the V gene TRBV7-3; possible D gene TRBD1, 5 bases. The CDR3 has 18 residues. Germline V gene lookup returns CDR1 SGHTA and CDR2 FQGTGA. The V end lost 0 bases, the J end lost 2 bases, and 19 bases lay between the germline ends. The CDR3 region is CASSLTGGGDHINYGYTF. CDR3 DNA (partial): TGTGCCAGCAGCTTAACGGGGGGAGGCGACCATATAAACTATGGC.

Points on this clone: The read is 3 residues too short to cover the CDR3 end, so that end is filled in from the germline J gene. The V gene is TRBV4-2, the J gene TRBJ1-4; TRBD1 aligns across 9 bases. Trimming took 4 bases from V and 6 from J; bases not matched to a gene: 12. There are 17 residues in the CDR3. Germline CDR1 reads LGHNA; CDR2 reads YNFKEQ. The CDR3 sequence is CASSPKRPGQGDEKLFF. CDR3 bases read: TGTGCCAGCAGCCCTAAAAGGCCGGGACAGGGAGATGAAAAA.

Note on this clone: The read is 3 residues too short to cover the CDR3 end, so that end is filled in from the germline J gene. This chain links TRBV12-5 with TRBJ1-1, with D possibly being TRBD1 (5 bases). Deletions cut 0 bases from V and 3 bases from J, with 23 bases between. Germline V lookup: CDR1 LGHNT, CDR2 FRNRAP. This CDR3 has 19 residues. The DNA read from the CDR3 is TGTGCTAGTGGTTTGGTACTCGGGGGTTCTGGGACGGGGGACACTGAA. Translating it yields CASGLVLGGSGTGDTE. The entire CDR3 protein is CASGLVLGGSGTGDTEAFF.

On this clone itself: The CDR3 is cut off 3 residues early in the read; its end comes from the germline J gene. The chain joins TRBV6-4 to TRBJ1-1, with 8 nucleotides matching TRBD1. CDR1 and CDR2 (germline): MRHNA, SNTAGT. V lost 11 bases, J lost 5 bases, and 7 bases stayed unmatched. The CDR3 covers 12 residues. The sequenced part of the CDR3 DNA is TGTGCCTCCCCCAGGGGGCGGACTGAA. It specifies CASPRGRTE. The complete CDR3 reads CASPRGRTEAFF.

Details on this clone: The read stops 3 residues short of the end of the CDR3; the missing end is completed from the germline J gene. The V gene is TRBV2, the J gene TRBJ1-1; D is unclear. V shed 2 bases and J shed 0 bases, with 10 bases lying between them. The CDR3 is 15 amino acids. CDR1 is SNHLY, CDR2 FYNNEI, per germline. The CDR3 DNA, read in part, is TGTGCCAGCAGTGAAAGGCGGGGAATGAACACTGAA. Residues: CASSERRGMNTE. The entire CDR3 protein reads CASSERRGMNTEAFF. Based on the CDR3 plus reference TRBV2 and TRBJ1-1, the full variable domain is EPEVTQTPSHQVTQMGQEVILRCVPISNHLYFYWYRQILGQKVEFLVSFYNNEISEKSEIFDDQFSVERPDGSNFTLKIRSTKLEDSAMYFCASSERRGMNTEAFFGQGTRLTVV.

Remarks on this clone: The CDR3 extends 3 residues past the end of the read, so its final part is completed from the germline J gene. The chain has TRBV5-6 and TRBJ2-7; no firm D call. The CDR3 contains 15 residues. The germline V and J ends were trimmed by 0 bases and 2 bases, with 12 bases remaining between them. Germline CDR1 SGHDT, CDR2 YYEEEE. CDR3 DNA (partial): TGTGCCAGCAGCTTGGGCGGAGTCCTTACCTACGAG. Residues: CASSLGGVLTYE. In full, the CDR3 is CASSLGGVLTYEQYF.

The CDR3 here is CASSWTGEQPQHF. The sequenced CDR3 bases are TGTGCCAGTAGTTGGACAGGGGAACAGCCC. The chain combines TRBV19 with TRBJ1-5; 9 bases line up with TRBD1. The read halts 3 residues ahead of the CDR3 end, with the missing end drawn from the germline J gene. V was pared by 5 bases and J by 7 bases, with 3 bases of the junction left unmatched. CDR1 and CDR2 (germline): LNHDA, SQIVND (reference sequence). This CDR3 is 13 amino acids long.

Concerning this clone itself: The read finishes 3 residues shy of the CDR3 end, and the germline J gene is used to complete it. V is TRBV19 and J is TRBJ2-6, with a possible D match to TRBD2 (6 bases). V was pared by 3 bases and J by 6 bases, with 18 bases between. The length of the CDR3 is 17 residues. Germline loops: CDR1 LNHDA, CDR2 SQIVND (reference sequence). This chain's CDR3 is CASSIGTFPRAANVLTF. The covered CDR3 bases are TGTGCCAGTAGTATCGGGACTTTTCCCAGGGCGGCCAACGTC. The full variable domain, in which reference TRBV19 and TRBJ2-6 provide the parts outside the CDR3, is DGGITQSPKYLFRKEGQNVTLSCEQNLNHDAMYWYRQDPGQGLRLIYYSQIVNDFQKGDIAEGYSVSREKKESFPLTVTSAQKNPTAFYLCASSIGTFPRAANVLTFGAGSRLTVL.

With regard to this clone: The read stops 3 residues short of the end of the CDR3; the missing end is completed from the germline J gene. V gene TRBV5-1 combines with J gene TRBJ2-4; maybe TRBD2 (5 bases). Trimming stripped 0 bases from V and 6 bases from J, with 10 bases between. In germline, CDR1 is SGHRS, CDR2 YFSETQ. CDR3 size: 14 residues. The CDR3 is CASSLATGINIQYF. The sequenced CDR3 bases are TGCGCCAGCAGCTTGGCAACGGGGATAAACATT. The whole variable domain, remainder taken from reference TRBV5-1 and TRBJ2-4, is KAGVTQTPRYLIKTRGQQVTLSCSPISGHRSVSWYQQTPGQGLQFLFEYFSETQRNKGNFPGRFSGRQFSNSRSEMNVSTLELGDSALYLCASSLATGINIQYFGAGTRLSVL.

For this clone: The CDR3 extends 3 residues past the end of the read, so its final part is completed from the germline J gene. J is TRBJ1-1 and V is TRBV5-1; possible D gene TRBD1, 6 bases. CDR3 length: 15 residues. V shed 4 bases and J shed 0 bases, with 13 bases lying between them. Per the germline V gene, CDR1 is SGHRS and CDR2 is YFSETQ. The part of the CDR3 DNA that was read is TGCGCCAGCAGCGACCGGGACACATTGAACACTGAA. The encoded protein is CASSDRDTLNTE. The full CDR3 sequence reads CASSDRDTLNTEAFF.